This TCR beta chain was identified during a study of blood T cell repertoires in COVID-19. Study overall: Samples of COVID-19 (acute and convalescent) were obtained from the United States, Italy and Spain.

Two negative PCRs, clearance, or symptom resolution were required of recovered Cohort 3 donors. Sequencing used immunoSEQ multiplex PCR; TCRdb keeps in-frame clones, though not all of them. The table has about 220,000 clones, approximately 83% seen once. Germline lookup yields CDR1 KGHSH and CDR2 LQKENI. V was clipped by 0 bases and J by 3 bases; unmatched bases: 5. CDR3 length: 16 residues. This clone was seen a few times. J is TRBJ1-2 and V is TRBV18; 9 bases fit TRBD1. Specimen: PBMCs or T cells enriched from blood (not recorded which). This clonotype originated in a woman between 55 and 75 years old who had recovered from COVID-19. The CDR3 sequence is CASSPPGQGSDYGYTF. The CDR3 DNA reads TGTGCCAGCTCACCACCGGGACAGGGCAGCGACTATGGCTACACCTTC.